Listed below are T cell receptor beta chains from one sample, sequenced in a study of control samples from healthy donors and cancer patients. Sequencing used immunoSEQ multiplex PCR; TCRdb keeps in-frame clones, though not all of them. The sample contains about 18,000 clones, 80% to 90% of which appear only once. Sequencing was performed on PBMCs. These receptors were taken from a woman aged 70-85 years with lung cancer. Each CDR3 is given with its conserved first and last residue. Fields, in order: J gene, CDR3 length, clone size, D gene, V gene, CDR3 protein, CDR3 DNA. D genes are given only for firm matches. Clone size, where shown, is once, few, many, or a class for clones that have expanded.

j_gene: TRBJ2-1; len: 16; abundance: few; d_gene: NA; v_gene: TRBV18; CDR3aa: CASSPPGRASYNEQFF; CDR3nt: TGTGCCAGCTCACCACCGGGCCGGGCCTCCTACAATGAGCAGTTCTTC
j_gene: TRBJ2-2; len: 12; abundance: NA; d_gene: NA; v_gene: TRBV12-3/TRBV12-4; CDR3aa: CASSPPTGELFF; CDR3nt: TGTGCCAGCAGTCCCCCAACCGGGGAGCTGTTTTTT
j_gene: TRBJ2-4; len: 20; abundance: NA; d_gene: TRBD2; v_gene: TRBV3-1/TRBV3-2; CDR3aa: CASSQGTSGVYALGKNIQYF; CDR3nt: TGTGCCAGCAGCCAAGGGACTAGCGGGGTGTATGCTTTGGGCAAAAACATTCAGTACTTC
j_gene: TRBJ2-3; len: 15; abundance: few; d_gene: TRBD2; v_gene: TRBV7-3; CDR3aa: CASSLNSGGADTQYF; CDR3nt: TGTGCCAGCAGCTTAAACTCGGGAGGGGCAGATACGCAGTATTTT
j_gene: TRBJ1-1; len: 17; abundance: NA; d_gene: TRBD1; v_gene: TRBV6-1; CDR3aa: CASSGVIQGFTNTEAFF; CDR3nt: TGTGCCAGCAGTGGGGTTATACAGGGGTTTACGAACACTGAAGCTTTCTTT
j_gene: TRBJ2-5; len: 16; abundance: NA; d_gene: NA; v_gene: TRBV21-1; CDR3aa: CASSKKSLSLKETQYF; CDR3nt: TGTGCCAGCAGCAAAAAATCCCTTAGTTTGAAAGAGACCCAGTACTTC
j_gene: TRBJ2-1; len: 17; abundance: NA; d_gene: TRBD2; v_gene: TRBV13; CDR3aa: CASSFQPTSGPNNEQFF; CDR3nt: TGTGCCAGCAGCTTTCAGCCGACTAGCGGCCCTAACAATGAGCAGTTCTTC
j_gene: TRBJ2-7; len: 15; abundance: NA; d_gene: NA; v_gene: TRBV15; CDR3aa: CATSLGRGPGYEQYF; CDR3nt: TGTGCCACCAGCCTTGGTAGAGGGCCAGGGTACGAGCAGTACTTC
j_gene: TRBJ1-5; len: 14; abundance: medium-sized; d_gene: NA; v_gene: TRBV19; CDR3aa: CASSQTVKNQPQHF; CDR3nt: TGTGCCAGTAGTCAGACGGTCAAGAATCAGCCCCAGCATTTT
j_gene: TRBJ1-5; len: 16; abundance: NA; d_gene: NA; v_gene: TRBV18; CDR3aa: CASSPPGTDLGQPQHF; CDR3nt: TGTGCCAGCTCACCGCCCGGGACGGACCTGGGGCAGCCCCAGCATTTT
j_gene: TRBJ2-6; len: 19; abundance: NA; d_gene: NA; v_gene: TRBV24-1; CDR3aa: CATSQICSNQQSRANVLTF; CDR3nt: TGTGCCACCAGTCAGATCTGTAGTAACCAACAAAGTCGGGCCAACGTCCTGACTTTC
j_gene: TRBJ2-5; len: 14; abundance: few; d_gene: NA; v_gene: TRBV5-5; CDR3aa: CASSLGPQGETQYF; CDR3nt: TGTGCCAGCAGCTTGGGACCTCAGGGGGAGACCCAGTACTTC
j_gene: TRBJ2-3; len: 16; abundance: NA; d_gene: TRBD1; v_gene: TRBV24-1; CDR3aa: CATSTSGTGSTDTQYF; CDR3nt: TGTGCCACCAGCACCTCCGGGACAGGGAGCACAGATACGCAGTATTTT
j_gene: TRBJ1-5; len: 15; abundance: NA; d_gene: NA; v_gene: TRBV5-8; CDR3aa: CASSLRDISNQPQHF; CDR3nt: TGTGCCAGCAGCTTAAGGGACATAAGCAATCAGCCCCAGCATTTT
j_gene: TRBJ2-1; len: 15; abundance: few; d_gene: TRBD2; v_gene: TRBV30; CDR3aa: CAWSDLAGGYNEQFF; CDR3nt: TGTGCCTGGAGTGATCTAGCGGGAGGGTACAATGAGCAGTTCTTC
j_gene: TRBJ2-7; len: 13; abundance: once; d_gene: TRBD2; v_gene: TRBV30; CDR3aa: CAWTSGRSYEQYF; CDR3nt: TGTGCCTGGACTAGCGGGAGGTCTTACGAGCAGTACTTC
j_gene: TRBJ2-5; len: 15; abundance: NA; d_gene: NA; v_gene: TRBV15; CDR3aa: CATSRDPLGSETQYF; CDR3nt: TGTGCCACCAGCAGAGATCCATTGGGGTCGGAGACCCAGTACTTC
j_gene: TRBJ1-2; len: 16; abundance: NA; d_gene: NA; v_gene: TRBV19; CDR3aa: CASSMGGGGANYGYTF; CDR3nt: TGTGCCAGTAGTATGGGCGGGGGCGGTGCTAACTATGGCTACACCTTC
j_gene: TRBJ2-7; len: 13; abundance: NA; d_gene: NA; v_gene: TRBV18; CDR3aa: CASSQTESYEQYF; CDR3nt: TGTGCCAGCTCACAGACAGAATCCTACGAGCAGTACTTC
j_gene: TRBJ2-7; len: 13; abundance: NA; d_gene: TRBD2; v_gene: TRBV18; CDR3aa: CASSLIGGGEQYF; CDR3nt: TGTGCCAGCTCACTTATAGGCGGGGGAGAGCAGTACTTC
j_gene: TRBJ1-1; len: 15; abundance: NA; d_gene: NA; v_gene: TRBV11-3; CDR3aa: CASSLEGGGNTEAFF; CDR3nt: TGTGCCAGCAGCTTAGAGGGAGGGGGGAACACTGAAGCTTTCTTT
j_gene: TRBJ2-1; len: 13; abundance: NA; d_gene: NA; v_gene: TRBV5-1; CDR3aa: CASSFILGDEQFF; CDR3nt: TGCGCCAGCAGCTTCATCTTGGGCGATGAGCAGTTCTTC
j_gene: TRBJ2-7; len: 13; abundance: few; d_gene: NA; v_gene: TRBV7-9; CDR3aa: CASSPGAMYEQYF; CDR3nt: TGTGCCAGCAGCCCAGGGGCGATGTACGAGCAGTACTTC
j_gene: TRBJ2-3; len: 13; abundance: NA; d_gene: NA; v_gene: TRBV12-5; CDR3aa: CASGLGRDVTQYF; CDR3nt: TGTGCTAGTGGTTTGGGAAGGGATGTGACGCAGTATTTT
j_gene: TRBJ2-3; len: 16; abundance: NA; d_gene: NA; v_gene: TRBV5-1; CDR3aa: CASSLLAGRSTDTQYF; CDR3nt: TGCGCCAGCAGCTTATTAGCCGGAAGGAGCACAGATACGCAGTATTTT
j_gene: TRBJ2-1; len: 12; abundance: NA; d_gene: NA; v_gene: TRBV3-1/TRBV3-2; CDR3aa: CASSFTRDEQFF; CDR3nt: TGTGCCAGCAGCTTTACTAGGGATGAGCAGTTCTTC